The rows below give T cell receptor beta chains drawn from one sample of a study of T cell repertoires in cytomegalovirus infection. From the reads, TCRdb called clonotypes with MiXCR, one entry per CDR3 protein. The sample contains roughly 300,000 distinct CDR3 sequences, around 25% of which appear only once. Sequencing used PBMCs. The receptors were gathered from a human donor in good health (CMV status not recorded). Some clones in this sample may be carry-over from other donors' samples. Both conserved end residues are part of each CDR3. Fields, in order: J gene, D gene, clone size, V gene, CDR3 DNA, CDR3 protein. A D gene is named only where the DNA matches it firmly. Rows give clone size only sometimes, using once, few, many, or a class for an expanded clone.

j_call: TRBJ2-1; d_call: TRBD2; clone_size: many; v_call: TRBV11-2; cdr3_nt: TGTGCCAGCAGCCACCCGGGACTAGCAAGCTACAATGAGCAGTTCTTC; cdr3_aa: CASSHPGLASYNEQFF
j_call: TRBJ1-2; d_call: .; clone_size: .; v_call: TRBV28; cdr3_nt: TGTGCCAGCAGTGAGGGCGTGGGCTATGGCTACACCTTC; cdr3_aa: CASSEGVGYGYTF
j_call: TRBJ2-7; d_call: TRBD2; clone_size: .; v_call: TRBV5-6; cdr3_nt: TGTGCCAGCAGCTCCCAAGTTTGGCCGGGACTAGGAGCCTACGAGCAGTACTTC; cdr3_aa: CASSSQVWPGLGAYEQYF
j_call: TRBJ2-1; d_call: .; clone_size: .; v_call: TRBV28; cdr3_nt: TGTGCCAGCAGTCTCCGGGGCCTGATCGGCAATGAGCAGTTCTTC; cdr3_aa: CASSLRGLIGNEQFF
j_call: TRBJ2-7; d_call: TRBD2; clone_size: .; v_call: TRBV20-1; cdr3_nt: TGCAGTGCTAGGGGGACTAGCGGGGGGGCTCCCTCCTACGAGCAGTACTTC; cdr3_aa: CSARGTSGGAPSYEQYF
j_call: TRBJ2-5; d_call: .; clone_size: .; v_call: TRBV28; cdr3_nt: TGTGCCAGCAGACCCGGGGCTCTGGCCCAGTACTTC; cdr3_aa: CASRPGALAQYF
j_call: TRBJ2-5; d_call: TRBD1; clone_size: many; v_call: TRBV7-2; cdr3_nt: TGTGCCAGCAGCATAGACAGGGGGCGGGAGACCCAGTACTTC; cdr3_aa: CASSIDRGRETQYF
j_call: TRBJ2-6; d_call: TRBD2; clone_size: .; v_call: TRBV7-9; cdr3_nt: TGTGCCAGCAGCTTCGATTCTAGCGGCTCTGGGGCCAACGTCCTGACTTTC; cdr3_aa: CASSFDSSGSGANVLTF
j_call: TRBJ2-2; d_call: .; clone_size: .; v_call: TRBV6-5; cdr3_nt: TGTGCCAGCAGGGCGACGAACACCGGGGAGCTGTTTTTT; cdr3_aa: CASRATNTGELFF
j_call: TRBJ1-5; d_call: .; clone_size: .; v_call: TRBV18; cdr3_nt: TGTGCCAGGCCTAATCAGCCCCAGCATTTT; cdr3_aa: CARPNQPQHF
j_call: TRBJ1-6; d_call: .; clone_size: many; v_call: TRBV25-1; cdr3_nt: TGTGCCAGCAGTGAATGGAGCTCCTATAATTCACCCCTCCACTTT; cdr3_aa: CASSEWSSYNSPLHF
j_call: TRBJ2-5; d_call: TRBD1; clone_size: many; v_call: TRBV7-2; cdr3_nt: TGTGCCAGCAGACGGACAGGGGGCCTGGAGACCCAGTACTTC; cdr3_aa: CASRRTGGLETQYF
j_call: TRBJ1-2; d_call: .; clone_size: few; v_call: TRBV7-9; cdr3_nt: TGTGCCAGCAGCTTAGCGGGTTGGCTAGCCGGCGGTGGCTACACCTTC; cdr3_aa: CASSLAGWLAGGGYTF
j_call: TRBJ2-7; d_call: .; clone_size: many; v_call: TRBV7-8; cdr3_nt: TGTGCCAGCAGCTTAAGGGCAGGGGGAGGGTACGAGCAGTACTTC; cdr3_aa: CASSLRAGGGYEQYF
j_call: TRBJ2-7; d_call: .; clone_size: few; v_call: TRBV15; cdr3_nt: TGTGCCACCAGCAGAGATGGAGACCAACCGGGGGAGCAGTACTTC; cdr3_aa: CATSRDGDQPGEQYF
j_call: TRBJ1-5; d_call: .; clone_size: .; v_call: TRBV19; cdr3_nt: TGTGCCAGTAGTCCGTGGGCAGGGGATGGCAATCAGCCCCAGCATTTT; cdr3_aa: CASSPWAGDGNQPQHF
j_call: TRBJ2-1; d_call: .; clone_size: .; v_call: TRBV6-2/TRBV6-3; cdr3_nt: TGTGCCAGCAACAACGCGGGTGACAATGAGCAGTTCTTC; cdr3_aa: CASNNAGDNEQFF
j_call: TRBJ2-5; d_call: .; clone_size: .; v_call: TRBV20-1; cdr3_nt: TGCAGTGCTAGCATCTTAAAAGAGACCCAGTACTTC; cdr3_aa: CSASILKETQYF
j_call: TRBJ1-1; d_call: .; clone_size: few; v_call: TRBV6-6; cdr3_nt: TGTGCCAGCAGCGACACCAAGACAGGCACTCTACCCACTGAAGCTTTCTTT; cdr3_aa: CASSDTKTGTLPTEAFF
j_call: TRBJ2-2; d_call: TRBD2; clone_size: many; v_call: TRBV15; cdr3_nt: TGTGCCACAGGGCGGGAGAGGTTCGGGGAGCTGTTTTTT; cdr3_aa: CATGRERFGELFF
j_call: TRBJ1-5; d_call: TRBD1; clone_size: few; v_call: TRBV2; cdr3_nt: TGTGCCAGCAGTGAGCTCAGGGGGCTAAACCTGGTTCGTCAGCCCCAGCATTTT; cdr3_aa: CASSELRGLNLVRQPQHF
j_call: TRBJ1-2; d_call: .; clone_size: many; v_call: TRBV7-8; cdr3_nt: TGTGCCAGCAGCGCCTCCGAGTTCCGGTATGGCTACACCTTC; cdr3_aa: CASSASEFRYGYTF
j_call: TRBJ1-6; d_call: .; clone_size: few; v_call: TRBV19; cdr3_nt: TGTGCCAGTAGTACCAGTGGGGGAAATTCACCCCTCCACTTT; cdr3_aa: CASSTSGGNSPLHF
j_call: TRBJ1-6; d_call: .; clone_size: .; v_call: TRBV30; cdr3_nt: TGTGCCTGGAGTGTACAGCGACAGAATTCACCCCTCCACTTT; cdr3_aa: CAWSVQRQNSPLHF
j_call: TRBJ1-1; d_call: .; clone_size: few; v_call: TRBV20-1; cdr3_nt: TGCAGTGCCCCCGACCCGACAGAAATCAACACTGAAGCTTTCTTT; cdr3_aa: CSAPDPTEINTEAFF
j_call: TRBJ2-3; d_call: .; clone_size: .; v_call: TRBV11-1; cdr3_nt: TGTGCCAGCAGCTTAGCGCGGAGAGGGGCACTATCCACAGATACGCAGTATTTT; cdr3_aa: CASSLARRGALSTDTQYF
j_call: TRBJ1-5; d_call: .; clone_size: .; v_call: TRBV10-2; cdr3_nt: TGCGCCAGCAGGCTCGGCGGAACCAATCAGCCCCAGCATTTT; cdr3_aa: CASRLGGTNQPQHF
j_call: TRBJ1-1; d_call: .; clone_size: many; v_call: TRBV7-2; cdr3_nt: TGTGCCAGCAGCTTAATCCTGGGGCTAAACACTGAAGCTTTCTTT; cdr3_aa: CASSLILGLNTEAFF
j_call: TRBJ2-1; d_call: TRBD2; clone_size: .; v_call: TRBV4-3; cdr3_nt: TGCGCCAGCTCTGGACTAGCGGGAGGCAATGAGCAGTTCTTC; cdr3_aa: CASSGLAGGNEQFF
j_call: TRBJ1-2; d_call: .; clone_size: few; v_call: TRBV5-6; cdr3_nt: TGTGCCAGCAGCTTTGGCCGCAGTTATGGCTACACCTTC; cdr3_aa: CASSFGRSYGYTF
j_call: TRBJ2-1; d_call: TRBD1; clone_size: many; v_call: TRBV29-1; cdr3_nt: TGCAGCGTTGAGGGACAGGGGGCGAATGAGCAGTTCTTC; cdr3_aa: CSVEGQGANEQFF
j_call: TRBJ2-3; d_call: TRBD2; clone_size: many; v_call: TRBV7-2; cdr3_nt: TGTGCCAGCAGCTTACGGGGACTAGCGGGGCCGGCGGGCACAGATACGCAGTATTTT; cdr3_aa: CASSLRGLAGPAGTDTQYF
j_call: TRBJ1-1; d_call: .; clone_size: few; v_call: TRBV29-1; cdr3_nt: TGCAGCGTTGAAATGGGCAGGGGCGTAGGGCAAGCTTTCTTT; cdr3_aa: CSVEMGRGVGQAFF
j_call: TRBJ2-3; d_call: TRBD1; clone_size: once; v_call: TRBV2; cdr3_nt: TGTGCCAGCAGCAGAAGGCCGGGACAGGGCACAGATACGCAGTATTTT; cdr3_aa: CASSRRPGQGTDTQYF
j_call: TRBJ2-7; d_call: TRBD1; clone_size: few; v_call: TRBV11-2; cdr3_nt: TGTGCCAGCAGCGCCCCGGGACAGGGTTCCTACGAGCAGTACTTC; cdr3_aa: CASSAPGQGSYEQYF
j_call: TRBJ2-1; d_call: .; clone_size: .; v_call: TRBV20-1; cdr3_nt: TGCAGTGCTCTAGGGGGGAAGGCGGTTTACAATGAGCAGTTCTTC; cdr3_aa: CSALGGKAVYNEQFF
j_call: TRBJ2-5; d_call: .; clone_size: few; v_call: TRBV20-1; cdr3_nt: TGCAGTGTGACTCCCCTGAGGGCCAAAGACCAAGAGACCCAGTACTTC; cdr3_aa: CSVTPLRAKDQETQYF
j_call: TRBJ1-1; d_call: .; clone_size: .; v_call: TRBV30; cdr3_nt: TGTGCCTGGAGACCAGGGAATAACGCTGAAGCTTTCTTT; cdr3_aa: CAWRPGNNAEAFF
j_call: TRBJ2-6; d_call: .; clone_size: .; v_call: TRBV20-1; cdr3_nt: TGCGGCACTGACAGGCGATCTGGGGCCAACGTCCTGACTTTC; cdr3_aa: CGTDRRSGANVLTF
j_call: TRBJ1-5; d_call: TRBD1; clone_size: .; v_call: TRBV7-8; cdr3_nt: TGTGCCAGCAGCATGGACAGGGCCAACAATCAGCCCCAGCATTTT; cdr3_aa: CASSMDRANNQPQHF
j_call: TRBJ1-2; d_call: .; clone_size: few; v_call: TRBV2; cdr3_nt: TGTGCCAGCAGTGAAATTGGGGGTAACTATGGCTACACCTTC; cdr3_aa: CASSEIGGNYGYTF
j_call: TRBJ1-1; d_call: .; clone_size: .; v_call: TRBV11-2; cdr3_nt: TGTGCCAGCAGCTTAGGCCCGCCTTTCGTGTTCTTT; cdr3_aa: CASSLGPPFVFF
j_call: TRBJ2-1; d_call: .; clone_size: .; v_call: TRBV7-2; cdr3_nt: TGTGCCAGCAGCTTAGGCTACAACAATGAGCAGTTCTTC; cdr3_aa: CASSLGYNNEQFF
j_call: TRBJ2-1; d_call: .; clone_size: few; v_call: TRBV29-1; cdr3_nt: TGCAGCGCGGTAGAGGGAGCGGCGGTATACAATGAGCAGTTCTTC; cdr3_aa: CSAVEGAAVYNEQFF
j_call: TRBJ1-1; d_call: .; clone_size: many; v_call: TRBV7-2; cdr3_nt: TGTGCCAGCAGCTCCCGGGGGGGGGTGAACACTGAAGCTTTCTTT; cdr3_aa: CASSSRGGVNTEAFF
j_call: TRBJ2-3; d_call: .; clone_size: .; v_call: TRBV28; cdr3_nt: TGTGCCAGCAGTCCCCCAGACAGGACAGATACGCAGTATTTT; cdr3_aa: CASSPPDRTDTQYF
j_call: TRBJ2-7; d_call: TRBD2; clone_size: .; v_call: TRBV6-2/TRBV6-3; cdr3_nt: TGTGCCACCGATTCTAGCGGGACGTCCTACGAGCAGTACTTC; cdr3_aa: CATDSSGTSYEQYF
j_call: TRBJ2-7; d_call: TRBD2; clone_size: few; v_call: TRBV24-1; cdr3_nt: TGTGCCACCAGTGCGGGGGGGTCGAACGAGCAGTACTTC; cdr3_aa: CATSAGGSNEQYF
j_call: TRBJ1-4; d_call: .; clone_size: .; v_call: TRBV19; cdr3_nt: TGTGCCAGTAGCGACAGTTACTATGAAAAACTGTTTTTT; cdr3_aa: CASSDSYYEKLFF
j_call: TRBJ2-1; d_call: TRBD2; clone_size: .; v_call: TRBV6-1; cdr3_nt: TGTGCCAGTAGAAAGGTAGGGCTAGCGGGGACGGATGAGCAGTTCTTC; cdr3_aa: CASRKVGLAGTDEQFF
j_call: TRBJ2-3; d_call: .; clone_size: .; v_call: TRBV6-2/TRBV6-3; cdr3_nt: TGTGCCAGCAGTTCAGTCACCAGCGGGTTCGTTGATACGCAGTATTTT; cdr3_aa: CASSSVTSGFVDTQYF
j_call: TRBJ2-3; d_call: .; clone_size: few; v_call: TRBV6-6; cdr3_nt: TGTGCCAGCAGAAAAAGACCTGCTTCTAGCACAGATACGCAGTATTTT; cdr3_aa: CASRKRPASSTDTQYF